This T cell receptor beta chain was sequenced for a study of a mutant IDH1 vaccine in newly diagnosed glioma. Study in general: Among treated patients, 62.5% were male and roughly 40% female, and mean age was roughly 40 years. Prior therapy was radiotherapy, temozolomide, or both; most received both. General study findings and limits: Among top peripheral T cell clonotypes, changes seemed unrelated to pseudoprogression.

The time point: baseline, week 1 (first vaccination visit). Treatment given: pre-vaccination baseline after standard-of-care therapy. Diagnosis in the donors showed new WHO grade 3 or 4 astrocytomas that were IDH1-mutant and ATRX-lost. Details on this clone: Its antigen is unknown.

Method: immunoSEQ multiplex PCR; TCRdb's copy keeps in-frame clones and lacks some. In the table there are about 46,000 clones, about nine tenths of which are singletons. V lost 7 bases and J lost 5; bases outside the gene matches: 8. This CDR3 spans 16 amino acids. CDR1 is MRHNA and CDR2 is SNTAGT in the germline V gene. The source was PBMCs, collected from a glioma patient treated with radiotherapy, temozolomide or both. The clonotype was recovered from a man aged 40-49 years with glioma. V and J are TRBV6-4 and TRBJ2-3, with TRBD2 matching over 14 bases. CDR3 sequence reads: CASILTSGRAGDTQYF. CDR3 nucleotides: TGTGCCAGCATTTTGACTAGCGGGAGGGCTGGAGATACGCAGTATTTT.